The 17 T cell receptor beta chains in this list originate from one sample, sequenced in a study of cytomegalovirus exposure and HLA in healthy donors. 13 Jbeta primers and 60 Vbeta primers were used for the PCR. Using immunoSEQ multiplex PCR, the repertoire was profiled, and TCRdb retains in-frame clones only, with some absent. The sample includes fewer than 250,000 clones, over 60% seen only once; the top ten take about 1.8%. Input material: PBMCs. The receptors here all came from a young man in good health and CMV-seronegative.

The chain is built from TRBV28 and TRBJ2-1, with 7 bases identical to TRBD2. The CDR3 loop spans 15 amino acids. The V gene end was trimmed by 3 bases and the J gene end by 2 bases; junction bases not matched to a gene: 4. Germline V gene data show CDR1 as MDHEN and CDR2 as SYDVKM. CDR3: CASSLAGVPYNEQFF. CDR3 coding DNA: TGTGCCAGCAGTTTGGCGGGAGTACCCTACAATGAGCAGTTCTTC.

The J gene is TRBJ1-2, the V gene TRBV5-1; D remains ambiguous. The CDR3 runs to 17 residues. V was shortened by 0 bases and J by 0 bases, with 15 bases between the two germline ends. Germline V gene lookup returns CDR1 SGHRS and CDR2 YFSETQ. The CDR3 DNA is TGCGCCAGCAGCTTGGCCGGAGTACGCACATCTAACTATGGCTACACCTTC. Its protein product is CASSLAGVRTSNYGYTF.

Details on this clone: Distinct nucleotide sequences in the sample also encode this CDR3. The V call is TRBV27, the J call TRBJ1-1; no clear D. Per germline, CDR1 MNHEY and CDR2 SMNVEV (reference sequence). Trimming stripped 2 bases from V and 1 base from J, with 5 bases between. This CDR3 is 13 amino acids long. In nucleotides, the CDR3 is TGTGCCAGCAGTTTAGGGCAGAACACTGAAGCTTTCTTT. Translation gives CASSLGQNTEAFF.

The sample holds one count of this clone. The J gene is TRBJ2-7, the V gene TRBV7-2; perhaps TRBD2 as D (5 bases). Germline V gene lookup returns CDR1 SGHTA and CDR2 FQGNSA. This CDR3 comprises 14 residues. Trimming removed 4 bases from V and 5 bases from J, with 15 bases in between. Here the CDR3 DNA reads TGTGCCAGCAGCTCAAGGTCAGCGGACCACGAGCAGTACTTC. It yields the protein CASSSRSADHEQYF.

This CDR3 is CASSSRDRGNTEAFF. The CDR3 DNA reads as TGTGCCAGCAGCTCTAGGGACAGGGGGAACACTGAAGCTTTCTTT. The chain couples TRBV5-4 to TRBJ1-1, with 10 bases fitting TRBD1. The germline V gene encodes CDR1 SGHNT and CDR2 YYREEE (reference sequence). After removal of 3 bases from V and 1 base from J, the junction contained 3 bases not matched to a gene. This CDR3 spans 15 amino acids.

This clone was seen only a few times. The rearrangement uses TRBV10-3 and TRBJ1-3; D gene ambiguous. Germline V gene sequence: CDR1 ENHRY, CDR2 SYGVKD. Trimming left V 7 bases short and J 2 bases short, with 9 bases between. The CDR3 runs 13 residues. This CDR3 reads CAINREAGNTIYF. CDR3 coding DNA: TGTGCCATCAACCGGGAAGCTGGAAACACCATATATTTT.

This clone has only a few counts. The chain couples TRBV9 to TRBJ2-2; D is ambiguous. Germline lookup yields CDR1 SGDLS and CDR2 YYNGEE. Trimming removed 4 bases at V and 4 bases at J, with 17 bases between. The CDR3 contains 16 residues. CDR3 sequence: CASSPRSWQVTGELFF. The CDR3 nucleotides are TGTGCCAGCAGCCCCCGTTCATGGCAGGTCACCGGGGAGCTGTTTTTT.

The chain couples TRBV29-1 to TRBJ2-7; 7 positions agree with TRBD1. CDR3 length equals 14 residues. Germline trimming cut 7 bases from V and 0 bases from J; bases unmatched to any gene: 9. In germline, CDR1 is SQVTM, CDR2 ANQGSEA. The CDR3 protein is CSAYLTGDSYEQYF. The CDR3 region has the DNA TGCAGCGCTTATCTTACAGGGGACTCCTACGAGCAGTACTTC.

J is TRBJ2-1 and V is TRBV19; 14 bases fit TRBD2. Germline loops: CDR1 LNHDA, CDR2 SQIVND (reference sequence). The V and J ends lost 5 bases and 8 bases, in that order; junction bases with no gene match: 2. CDR3 length: 14 residues. For the CDR3, the DNA is TGTGCCAGTAGTGTGGGACTAGCGGGAGATGAGCAGTTCTTC. This codes for CASSVGLAGDEQFF.

The sample holds a few counts of this clone. The chain is built from TRBV16 and TRBJ1-5; D perhaps matches TRBD1 (5 bases). Trimming removed 5 bases from V and 5 bases from J, with 10 bases in between. Germline CDR1 KGHSY, CDR2 FQNENV. This CDR3 comprises 13 residues. The CDR3 region has the DNA TGTGCCAGCAGCAGGGGTGAGGATCAGCCCCAGCATTTT. It is translated as CASSRGEDQPQHF.

The chain uses TRBV7-8 and TRBJ1-2; weak D call: TRBD1 (5 bases). V lost 1 base to trimming and J lost 2 bases, with 14 bases between them. Germline CDR1 SGHVS, CDR2 FQNEAQ. The CDR3 runs to 16 residues. Here the CDR3 reads CASSLEGGAGNYGYTF. The CDR3 nucleotides are TGTGCCAGCAGCTTAGAGGGCGGGGCGGGGAACTATGGCTACACCTTC.

The chain has TRBV13 and TRBJ1-1; TRBD1 agrees at 7 bases. With 6 bases clipped from V and 4 bases from J, the junction kept 11 bases outside the gene matches. Germline CDR1 and CDR2: PRHDT and FYEKMQ (reference sequence). The CDR3 has 15 amino acids. The CDR3 coding sequence is TGTGCCAGCAGTTCTTATCGCCCAGGGGGCACTGAAGCTTTCTTT. It codes for CASSSYRPGGTEAFF.

This clone occurred a few times. This chain uses TRBV27 with TRBJ2-1; tentatively, D is TRBD1 (6 bases). Germline assignment: CDR1 MNHEY and CDR2 SMNVEV (reference sequence). The V end lost 2 bases, the J end lost 4 bases, and 15 bases lay between the germline ends. The CDR3 spans 16 residues. The DNA of the CDR3 is TGTGCCAGCAGTTTAAACTGGGACATCGTGTACAATGAGCAGTTCTTC. Its protein product is CASSLNWDIVYNEQFF.

This clone appeared a few times. The chain recombines TRBV6-6 with TRBJ2-3, with 9 bases matching TRBD2. Germline CDR1 MNHNY, CDR2 SVGAGI (reference sequence). The CDR3 runs to 14 residues. The CDR3 loop reads CAVLREGRTDTQYF. The CDR3 coding sequence is TGTGCGGTTTTGCGGGAGGGTCGAACAGATACGCAGTATTTT.

This chain joins TRBV7-2 and TRBJ2-2; D not certain. This CDR3 is built from 12 residues. V lost 3 bases to trimming and J lost 7 bases, with 6 bases between them. CDR1 is SGHTA and CDR2 is FQGNSA in the germline V gene. The CDR3 region has the DNA TGTGCCAGCAGCTTGGGCCACGGGGAGCTGTTTTTT. It codes for CASSLGHGELFF. Full variable domain (missing parts from reference TRBV7-2 and TRBJ2-2): GAGVSQSPSNKVTEKGKDVELRCDPISGHTALYWYRQSLGQGLEFLIYFQGNSAPDKSGLPSDRFSAERTGGSVSTLTIQRTQQEDSAVYLCASSLGHGELFFGEGSRLTVL.

The chain has TRBV19 and TRBJ2-7, with 10 bases matching TRBD1. Germline assignment: CDR1 LNHDA and CDR2 SQIVND (reference sequence). The CDR3 contains 13 residues. The V segment lost 5 bases and the J segment 6 bases; nucleotides outside the gene matches: 4. CDR3 nucleotides: TGTGCCAGTAGTTCTCGGACAGGGGGCGAGCAGTACTTC. It encodes CASSSRTGGEQYF.

The chain recombines TRBV6-5 with TRBJ2-5; 9 nucleotides agree with TRBD1. The DNA end is a closer match to TRBJ2-7, so the J assignment may be wrong. Germline V gene lookup returns CDR1 MNHEY and CDR2 SVGAGI. The CDR3 runs 15 residues. CDR3 bases: TGTGCCAGCAGCACCGGGACAGGGAACTCCTACGAGCAGTACTTC. Its protein product is CASSTGTGNSYEQYF.